This is a list of T cell receptor beta chains from one sample in a study of control samples from healthy donors and cancer patients. Sequenced by immunoSEQ multiplex PCR; TCRdb stores in-frame clones only, minus some. Among some 130,000 clones listed, 92% were seen once. Sample: blood. Receptor source: a man aged 18 to 29 in good health. CDR3s include the opening cysteine and the closing phenylalanine or tryptophan. D genes are given only for firm matches. Clone size is shown for a subset of rows, as once, few, many or a class of expanded clone.

j_call v_call clone_size d_call cdr3_aa cdr3_nt
TRBJ2-1 TRBV6-5 NA TRBD2 CASSPLAGGYNEQFF TGTGCCAGCAGCCCACTAGCGGGGGGATACAATGAGCAGTTCTTC
TRBJ2-1 TRBV7-9 NA NA CASSLGSTGMGEQFF TGTGCCAGCAGCTTAGGCAGTACCGGGATGGGGGAGCAGTTCTTC
TRBJ2-5 TRBV5-1 NA TRBD2 CASSLTSGGVETQYF TGCGCCAGCAGCTTGACTAGCGGGGGGGTAGAGACCCAGTACTTC
TRBJ2-5 TRBV7-3 NA NA CASSLTSGQETQYF TGTGCCAGCAGCTTAACTAGTGGGCAAGAGACCCAGTACTTC
TRBJ2-3 TRBV15 NA NA CATSRGHGGARTDTQYF TGTGCCACCAGCAGGGGCCATGGCGGGGCCCGCACAGATACGCAGTATTTT
TRBJ1-2 TRBV6-5 NA NA CASSYSVGQNYGYTF TGTGCCAGCAGTTACTCCGTCGGGCAGAACTATGGCTACACCTTC
TRBJ2-7 TRBV9 NA NA CASSVDQGYEQYF TGTGCCAGCAGCGTAGACCAGGGATACGAGCAGTACTTC
TRBJ2-7 TRBV5-1 NA TRBD1 CASRLGTGPYEQYF TGCGCCAGCAGACTCGGGACAGGGCCCTACGAGCAGTACTTC
TRBJ2-2 TRBV2 NA NA CASTPSGELFF TGTGCCAGCACCCCCAGCGGGGAGCTGTTTTTT
TRBJ2-4 TRBV20-1 NA NA CSASYAGLAKNIQYF TGCAGTGCTAGTTACGCAGGGCTAGCCAAAAACATTCAGTACTTC
TRBJ2-3 TRBV6-5 NA TRBD1 CASSPWDRGTDTQYF TGTGCCAGCAGTCCCTGGGACAGAGGCACAGATACGCAGTATTTT
TRBJ2-1 TRBV5-1 NA NA CASSLGHVTYNEQFF TGCGCCAGCAGCTTGGGGCACGTTACCTACAATGAGCAGTTCTTC
TRBJ2-2 TRBV9 NA TRBD2 CASSSRGAGGPRGSGELFF TGTGCCAGCAGCTCCAGGGGAGCGGGGGGGCCCCGAGGGTCCGGGGAGCTGTTTTTT
TRBJ2-2 TRBV11-2 NA NA CASSSHAGQRSTGELFF TGTGCCAGCAGCTCCCACGCCGGACAGCGGAGCACCGGGGAGCTGTTTTTT
TRBJ1-5 TRBV5-4 few NA CASSLAGGGNQPQHF TGTGCCAGCAGCTTGGCCGGGGGGGGCAATCAGCCCCAGCATTTT
TRBJ2-4 TRBV12-5 NA NA CASGLTPGSIWNIQYF TGTGCTAGTGGTCTGACCCCAGGGTCAATTTGGAACATTCAGTACTTC
TRBJ2-1 TRBV15 NA NA CATSRERVQKEQFF TGTGCCACCAGCAGAGAACGGGTCCAGAAGGAGCAGTTCTTC
TRBJ2-7 TRBV6-5 NA TRBD2 CASSKLAGGGGEQYF TGTGCCAGCAGCAAACTAGCGGGGGGAGGAGGTGAGCAGTACTTC
TRBJ1-1 TRBV6-4 NA TRBD1 CASSDREGTGGEGAFF TGTGCCAGCAGTGACCGCGAGGGGACAGGGGGTGAAGGAGCTTTCTTT
TRBJ1-3 TRBV30 few NA CAWGRLDVSGNTIYF TGTGCCTGGGGGAGGCTGGACGTCTCTGGAAACACCATATATTTT
TRBJ1-1 TRBV30 NA NA CAWRESRDTEAFF TGTGCCTGGAGGGAGTCTAGGGACACTGAAGCTTTCTTT
TRBJ1-2 TRBV4-1 NA NA CASSQVGSNYGYTF TGCGCCAGCAGCCAAGTAGGGTCTAACTATGGCTACACCTTC
TRBJ2-4 TRBV7-9 NA NA CASSQSWAGQLAKNIQYF TGTGCCAGCAGCCAGTCCTGGGCAGGCCAACTAGCCAAAAACATTCAGTACTTC
TRBJ2-7 TRBV18 NA NA CASSLSYEQYF TGTGCCAGCTCACTCTCCTACGAGCAGTACTTC
TRBJ2-7 TRBV5-4 NA NA CASRPDRYYEQYF TGTGCCAGCAGACCTGACCGTTACTACGAGCAGTACTTC
TRBJ1-2 TRBV4-2 NA NA CASSQRNSDMTYYGYTF TGTGCCAGCAGCCAACGAAATTCGGACATGACTTACTATGGCTACACCTTC
TRBJ1-5 TRBV19 NA NA CASSRQHSNQPQHF TGTGCCAGTAGTAGGCAGCATAGCAATCAGCCCCAGCATTTT
TRBJ1-2 TRBV7-9 NA TRBD1 CASSFGGTGAYGYTF TGTGCCAGCAGCTTCGGGGGGACAGGGGCCTATGGCTACACCTTC
TRBJ2-1 TRBV9 NA NA CASSPWGSSYNEQFF TGTGCCAGCAGCCCATGGGGTAGCTCCTACAATGAGCAGTTCTTC
TRBJ1-4 TRBV12-5 NA NA CASGQPINEKLFF TGTGCTAGTGGGCAACCTATCAATGAAAAACTGTTTTTT
TRBJ2-3 TRBV19 once TRBD2 CASSTTGGGKPDTQYF TGTGCCAGTAGTACCACGGGCGGGGGGAAGCCAGATACGCAGTATTTT
TRBJ1-2 TRBV11-3 NA TRBD1 CASSWDRNGNGYTF TGTGCCAGCAGCTGGGACAGAAACGGAAATGGCTACACCTTC
TRBJ1-5 TRBV5-6 once NA CASSFRGRENQPQHF TGTGCCAGCAGCTTCCGGGGAAGGGAAAATCAGCCCCAGCATTTT
TRBJ1-3 TRBV18 NA NA CASSQGSANTIYF TGTGCCAGCTCACAGGGGTCAGCGAACACCATATATTTT
TRBJ1-6 TRBV11-2 NA NA CASSSYQGGSPLHF TGTGCCAGCAGCTCATACCAGGGTGGGTCACCCCTCCACTTT
TRBJ1-2 TRBV2 NA TRBD1 CASSSKPTGGHGYTF TGTGCCAGCAGCTCAAAACCGACAGGGGGACATGGCTACACCTTC
TRBJ2-3 TRBV7-2 NA NA CASSTTWTSTDTQYF TGTGCCAGCAGCACAACGTGGACTAGCACAGATACGCAGTATTTT
TRBJ1-5 TRBV6-5 NA NA CASSSQGAQPQHF TGTGCCAGCAGTTCACAGGGAGCCCAGCCCCAGCATTTT
TRBJ1-2 TRBV5-1 NA TRBD1 CASSELTGLYYGYTF TGCGCCAGCAGCGAGTTGACAGGGCTCTACTATGGCTACACCTTC
TRBJ1-3 TRBV6-5 NA NA CASSARGGLGNTIYF TGTGCCAGCAGCGCAAGGGGGGGGCTGGGAAACACCATATATTTT
TRBJ2-2 TRBV5-6 NA TRBD1 CASSLFGLGQGFTGELFF TGTGCCAGCAGCTTGTTTGGCCTGGGACAGGGGTTTACCGGGGAGCTGTTTTTT
TRBJ2-3 TRBV7-2 NA NA CASSLDWATRTDTQYF TGTGCCAGCAGCTTAGACTGGGCCACCCGCACAGATACGCAGTATTTT
TRBJ2-5 TRBV11-3 NA TRBD2 CASSLSGGAGETQYF TGTGCCAGCAGCCTCAGCGGGGGGGCGGGAGAGACCCAGTACTTC
TRBJ2-7 TRBV6-5 NA NA CASIIMEGGPEQYF TGTGCCAGCATTATCATGGAGGGCGGGCCCGAGCAGTACTTC
TRBJ2-7 TRBV6-5 NA TRBD2 CAGSERGGDYEQYF TGTGCCGGATCTGAGCGGGGAGGAGATTACGAGCAGTACTTC
TRBJ2-5 TRBV7-2 few NA CASSSRVQETQYF TGTGCCAGCAGCTCTCGGGTACAAGAGACCCAGTACTTC
TRBJ1-3 TRBV9 NA NA CASSVAPSVVSGNTIYF TGTGCCAGCAGCGTAGCTCCATCCGTCGTGTCTGGAAACACCATATATTTT
TRBJ2-3 TRBV2 NA TRBD1 CASSVGTGSTDTQYF TGTGCCAGCAGTGTGGGGACAGGGAGCACAGATACGCAGTATTTT
TRBJ1-1 TRBV5-3 NA NA CARSLNQGSNTEAFF TGTGCCAGAAGCTTAAATCAGGGTTCGAACACTGAAGCTTTCTTT
TRBJ1-2 TRBV19 NA TRBD1 CASRSRRTGGIGYTF TGTGCCAGTAGATCGCGACGGACAGGGGGCATTGGCTACACCTTC
TRBJ1-1 TRBV5-1 NA NA CASCLGAGGWGTEAFF TGCGCCAGCTGCTTGGGAGCGGGAGGGTGGGGCACTGAAGCTTTCTTT
TRBJ2-3 TRBV7-6 NA NA CASSLGTGRDTQYF TGTGCCAGCAGCTTGGGCACGGGGCGGGATACGCAGTATTTT
TRBJ2-1 TRBV19 once TRBD2 CASSRLAGMYEQFF TGTGCCAGTAGTAGGCTAGCGGGGATGTATGAGCAGTTCTTC